This T cell receptor (beta chain) derives from a study of human T cells and chemical hapten exposure. In TCRdb, the RACE reads were re-called with MiXCR into one record per CDR3 protein. The sample has 110,000 to 150,000 distinct CDR3 sequences; roughly 10% are singletons. Time point of the sample: patch test 2, 6 weeks after DPC sensitization. The treatment is: therapeutic diphenylcyclopropenone sensitization with weekly scalp DPC. This clonotype was seen only a few times. This CDR3 has 14 residues. The V gene end was trimmed by 6 bases and the J gene end by 6 bases; junction bases not matched to a gene: 6. Germline V gene data show CDR1 as SGHRS and CDR2 as YFSETQ.

The specimen was whole blood, collected in connection with sensitization to the hapten diphenylcyclopropenone (DPC). This clonotype originated in a woman aged 50 to 60 with alopecia areata. Some clones in this sample may be carry-over from other donors' samples. The V and J genes are TRBV5-1 and TRBJ2-2; TRBD1 matches 9 bases. CDR3 coding DNA: TGCGCCAGCAACCGAGACAGGGGGTCCGGGGAGCTGTTTTTT. It specifies CASNRDRGSGELFF.